This T cell receptor beta chain was sequenced for a study of shared T cell receptors in the human thymus. Profiling relied on immunoSEQ multiplex PCR, and the TCRdb table lists in-frame clones only, not all of them. The table has 600,000 or so clones, about 90% seen once; the top ten hold roughly 0.0086%. V gave up 4 bases and J gave up 0 bases; unmatched junction bases: 8. Germline V lookup: CDR1 SGHRS, CDR2 YFSETQ. The CDR3 is made up of 16 amino acids. These same records also appear under a second study, on human thymus T cells. That study adds: Donors were healthy Finnish babies undergoing corrective operations for congenital heart defects. Thymus pieces cut out during corrective heart surgery were the tissue that was used. Apparent skewing of V and J gene usage characterized both thymic and blood repertoires. In unrelated individuals, thymic repertoires overlapped highly, according to related research.

This chain links TRBV5-1 with TRBJ1-1, with 8 bases matching TRBD1. This sequence originates from a boy in the first two years of life with a congenital heart defect. Specimen: thymocytes. CDR3 protein: CASSARTGQMNTEAFF. The DNA of the CDR3 is TGCGCCAGCAGCGCGAGGACAGGGCAGATGAACACTGAAGCTTTCTTT.